This TCR beta chain is drawn from a study of blood T cell repertoires in COVID-19. Overall study: The United States, Italy and Spain supplied acute and convalescent COVID-19 samples.

Only one count was recorded for this clone. After removal of 4 bases from V and 6 bases from J, the junction contained 10 bases not matched to a gene. The germline CDR1 and CDR2 sequences are KGHSH and LQKENI. CDR3 length: 16 residues. TCRdb's table, derived via immunoSEQ multiplex PCR, lists solely in-frame clones and lacks some. The table records some 45,000 clones, more than 75% of them present only once. Sample: peripheral blood. The chain is built from TRBV18 and TRBJ2-7, with TRBD2 matching over 12 bases. The sequence derives from a man in his 70s with acute or convalescent COVID-19. The CDR3 here is CASSLASGGAEVEQYF. CDR3 in DNA: TGTGCCAGCTCACTTGCTAGCGGGGGGGCCGAGGTCGAGCAGTACTTC.